The 2 T cell receptor beta chains below all came from one sample that was sequenced in a study of metastatic and nonmetastatic thyroid tumors. TCRdb re-called the PCR reads through MiXCR. The table has about 43,000 clones, about 3.3% seen once; the top ten hold about 9.7%. No treatment had been given to any patient before thyroid surgery. The sequenced sample consisted of blood. These TCRs come from a female donor with papillary thyroid cancer or a benign thyroid nodule (not recorded which). Some clones in this sample may be carry-over from other donors' samples.

This clone has just a few counts. A much bigger clone sits one base away, suggesting this may be a read error. This CDR3 is CASRFDSLGNTVELFF. The CDR3 DNA reads TGTGCCAGCAGATTCGACAGCCTGGGGAACACCGTGGAGCTGTTTTTT. The chain links TRBV6-1 to TRBJ2-2; tentative D call: TRBD1 (5 bases). Germline-derived CDR1 and CDR2 are MNHNS and SASEGT. The CDR3 runs to 16 residues.

Ten or more counts support this clone. The chain recombines TRBV5-1 with TRBJ1-2; TRBD1 matches at 10 bases. Looked up from germline, CDR1 is SGHRS and CDR2 is YFSETQ. V shed 4 bases and J 7 bases; nucleotides not matched to a gene: 7. The CDR3 contains 14 residues. The CDR3 protein is CASSPGQGERGYTF. CDR3 DNA: TGCGCCAGCAGCCCCGGACAGGGGGAGCGTGGCTACACCTTC.